One sample yielded the 5 T cell receptor beta chains listed below, sequenced in a study of T cell repertoires in cytomegalovirus infection (dated by TCRdb to the late 2010s). TCRdb shows the sequencer as Illumina HiSeq 1500. TCRdb ran its own pipeline on the public reads, namely fastp trimming at Q25 and MiXCR clone calling, and kept in-frame beta chains. Duplicate CDR3 protein sequences are folded into a single record with the most common DNA and genes. The sample table lists approximately 500,000 distinct CDR3 sequences, approximately 16% of them with a count of one. The ten largest make up roughly a quarter of the sample. Sequenced sample: CD8+ T cells from PBMCs. Receptors were obtained from a human donor in good health (CMV status not recorded). Some clones in this sample may be carry-over from other donors' samples.

This clonotype was detected only a few times. The rearrangement uses TRBV28 and TRBJ2-7; TRBD1 matches at 8 bases. Per the germline V gene, CDR1 is MDHEN and CDR2 is SYDVKM. The V segment lost 8 bases and the J segment 5 bases; nucleotides outside the gene matches: 11. This CDR3 has 14 amino acids. The CDR3: CASDTDRVGHEQYF. The CDR3 coding sequence is TGTGCCAGCGACACGGACAGGGTGGGCCACGAGCAGTACTTC.

In its sample, this clonotype was seen a few times. V usage is TRBV30 and J usage is TRBJ1-2; 7 bases map to TRBD1. CDR1 GTSNPN and CDR2 SVGIG come from the germline V gene (reference sequence). V shed 7 bases and J 6 bases; nucleotides not matched to a gene: 2. The length of the CDR3 is 10 residues. In DNA form, the CDR3 reads TGTGCCTCGACAGGGCATGGCTACACCTTC. Its translation: CASTGHGYTF.

Ten or more counts support this clonotype. The V gene is TRBV7-6, the J gene TRBJ2-1; possible D gene TRBD1, 6 bases. Trimming cost V 2 bases and J 2 bases, with 10 bases left between them. The CDR3 length is 15 residues. Per germline, CDR1 SGHVS and CDR2 FNYEAQ. The DNA for the CDR3 is TGTGCCAGCAGCTTACCATCAGGGGCCTACAATGAGCAGTTCTTC. This encodes CASSLPSGAYNEQFF.

The chain employs TRBV29-1 and TRBJ2-3; D gene uncertain. The CDR3 consists of 10 residues. V lost 7 bases to trimming and J lost 6 bases, with 8 bases between them. CDR1 and CDR2 from the germline V gene are SQVTM and ANQGSEA. CDR3 nucleotides: TGCAGCGGTTCCAGGGATACGCAGTATTTT. Translation gives CSGSRDTQYF.

This clonotype was counted many times. J is TRBJ1-5 and V is TRBV7-9, with D possibly matching TRBD1 (5 bases). The germline gives CDR1 SEHNR, CDR2 FQNEAQ (reference sequence). With 10 bases removed from V and 3 bases from J, the gap between germline ends came to 13 bases. The CDR3 consists of 13 residues. The CDR3 here is CAIAKGDNQPQHF. CDR3 DNA: TGTGCCATCGCTAAAGGGGACAATCAGCCCCAGCATTTT.